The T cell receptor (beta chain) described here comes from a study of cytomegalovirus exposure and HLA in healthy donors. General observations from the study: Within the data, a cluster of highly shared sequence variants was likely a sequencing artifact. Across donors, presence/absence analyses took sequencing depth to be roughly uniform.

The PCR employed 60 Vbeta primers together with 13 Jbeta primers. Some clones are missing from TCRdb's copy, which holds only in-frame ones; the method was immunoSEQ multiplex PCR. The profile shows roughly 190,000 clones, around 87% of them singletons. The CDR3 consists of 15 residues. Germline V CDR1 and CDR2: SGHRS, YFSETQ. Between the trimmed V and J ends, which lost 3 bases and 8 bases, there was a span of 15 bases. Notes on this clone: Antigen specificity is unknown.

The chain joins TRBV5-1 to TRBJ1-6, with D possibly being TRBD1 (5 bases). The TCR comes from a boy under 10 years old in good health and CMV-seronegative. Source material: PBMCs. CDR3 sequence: CASSSSPTDYSPLHF. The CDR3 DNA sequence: TGCGCCAGCAGCTCTAGTCCGACAGACTATTCACCCCTCCACTTT.